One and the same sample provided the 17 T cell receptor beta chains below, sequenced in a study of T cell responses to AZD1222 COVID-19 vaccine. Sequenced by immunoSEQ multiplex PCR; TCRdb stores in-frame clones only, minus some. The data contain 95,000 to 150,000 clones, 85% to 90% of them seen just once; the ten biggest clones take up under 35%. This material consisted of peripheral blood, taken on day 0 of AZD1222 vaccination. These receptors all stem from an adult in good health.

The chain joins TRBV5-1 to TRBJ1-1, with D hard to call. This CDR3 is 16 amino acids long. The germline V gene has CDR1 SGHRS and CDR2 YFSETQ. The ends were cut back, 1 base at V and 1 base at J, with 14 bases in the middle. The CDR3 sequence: CASSLIPTSGNTEAFF. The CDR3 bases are TGCGCCAGCAGCTTGATCCCAACCTCCGGGAACACTGAAGCTTTCTTT. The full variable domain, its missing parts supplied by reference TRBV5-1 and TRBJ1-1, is KAGVTQTPRYLIKTRGQQVTLSCSPISGHRSVSWYQQTPGQGLQFLFEYFSETQRNKGNFPGRFSGRQFSNSRSEMNVSTLELGDSALYLCASSLIPTSGNTEAFFGQGTRLTVV.

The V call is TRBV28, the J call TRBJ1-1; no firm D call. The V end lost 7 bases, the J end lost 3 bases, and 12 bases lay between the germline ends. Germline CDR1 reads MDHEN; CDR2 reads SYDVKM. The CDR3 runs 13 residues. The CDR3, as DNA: TGTGCCAGCAAAGGGCCACCGTACACTGAAGCTTTCTTT. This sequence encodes CASKGPPYTEAFF.

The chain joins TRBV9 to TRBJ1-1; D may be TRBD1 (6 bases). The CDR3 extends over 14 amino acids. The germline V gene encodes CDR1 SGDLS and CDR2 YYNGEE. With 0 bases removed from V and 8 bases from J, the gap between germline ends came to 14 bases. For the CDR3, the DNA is TGTGCCAGCAGCGTAGGTTCGGTGACAGGCGAAGCTTTCTTT. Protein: CASSVGSVTGEAFF. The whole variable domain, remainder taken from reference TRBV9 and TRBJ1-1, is DSGVTQTPKHLITATGQRVTLRCSPRSGDLSVYWYQQSLDQGLQFLIQYYNGEERAKGNILERFSAQQFPDLHSELNLSSLELGDSALYFCASSVGSVTGEAFFGQGTRLTVV.

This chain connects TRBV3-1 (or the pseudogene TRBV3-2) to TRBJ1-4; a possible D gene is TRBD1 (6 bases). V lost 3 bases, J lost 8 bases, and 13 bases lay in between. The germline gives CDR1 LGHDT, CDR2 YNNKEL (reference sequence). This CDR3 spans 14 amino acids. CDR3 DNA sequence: TGTGCCAGCAGCCAGAGGACAGACGCAGAAAAACTGTTTTTT. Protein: CASSQRTDAEKLFF.

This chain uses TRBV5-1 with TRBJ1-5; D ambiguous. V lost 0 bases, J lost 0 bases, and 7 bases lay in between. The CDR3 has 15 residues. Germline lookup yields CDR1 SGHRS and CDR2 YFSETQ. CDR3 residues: CASSLAGDSNQPQHF. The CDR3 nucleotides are TGCGCCAGCAGCTTGGCGGGAGATAGCAATCAGCCCCAGCATTTT.

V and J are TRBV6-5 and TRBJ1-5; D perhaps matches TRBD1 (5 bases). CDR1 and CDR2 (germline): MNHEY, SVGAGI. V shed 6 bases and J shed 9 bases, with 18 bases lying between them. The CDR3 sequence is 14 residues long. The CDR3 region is CASSLGHAEWPQHF. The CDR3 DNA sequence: TGTGCCAGCAGCCTCGGACATGCCGAGTGGCCCCAGCATTTT.

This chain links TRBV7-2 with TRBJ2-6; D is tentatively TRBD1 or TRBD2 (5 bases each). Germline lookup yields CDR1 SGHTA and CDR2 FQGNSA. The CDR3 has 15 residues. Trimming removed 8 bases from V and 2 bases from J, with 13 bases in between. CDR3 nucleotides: TGTGCCAGCTCGTATTGGGGACCTGGGGCCAACGTCCTGACTTTC. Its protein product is CASSYWGPGANVLTF.

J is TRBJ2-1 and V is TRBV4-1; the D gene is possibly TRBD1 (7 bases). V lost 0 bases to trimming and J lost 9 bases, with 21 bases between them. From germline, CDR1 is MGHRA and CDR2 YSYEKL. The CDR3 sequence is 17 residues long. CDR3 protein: CASSQEPPVAQGGEQFF. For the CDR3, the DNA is TGCGCCAGCAGCCAAGAACCTCCGGTGGCCCAGGGGGGTGAGCAGTTCTTC.

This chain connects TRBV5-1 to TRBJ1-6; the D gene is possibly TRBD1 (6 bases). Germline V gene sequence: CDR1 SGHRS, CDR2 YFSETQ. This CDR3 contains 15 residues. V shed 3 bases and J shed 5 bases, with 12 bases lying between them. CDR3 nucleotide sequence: TGCGCCAGCAGCTCGATGGGACAAGATAATTCACCCCTCCACTTT. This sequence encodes CASSSMGQDNSPLHF.

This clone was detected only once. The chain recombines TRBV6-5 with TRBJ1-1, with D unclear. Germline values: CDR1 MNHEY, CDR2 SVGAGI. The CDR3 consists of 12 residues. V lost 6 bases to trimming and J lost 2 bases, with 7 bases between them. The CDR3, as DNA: TGTGCCAGCAGGGCAGGTAACACTGAAGCTTTCTTT. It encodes CASRAGNTEAFF.

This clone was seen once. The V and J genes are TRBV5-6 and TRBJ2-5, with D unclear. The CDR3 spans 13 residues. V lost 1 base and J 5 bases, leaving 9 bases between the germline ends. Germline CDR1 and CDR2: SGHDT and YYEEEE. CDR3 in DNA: TGTGCCAGCAGCTTGAAAGCTGGGGAGACCCAGTACTTC. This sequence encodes CASSLKAGETQYF.

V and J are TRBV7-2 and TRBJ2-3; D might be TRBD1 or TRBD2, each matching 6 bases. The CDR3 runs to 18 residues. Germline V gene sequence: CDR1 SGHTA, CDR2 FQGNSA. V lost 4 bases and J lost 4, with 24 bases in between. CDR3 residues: CASSSRGVAANSPDTQYF. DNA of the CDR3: TGTGCCAGCAGCTCAAGGGGGGTGGCGGCGAACAGCCCAGATACGCAGTATTTT.

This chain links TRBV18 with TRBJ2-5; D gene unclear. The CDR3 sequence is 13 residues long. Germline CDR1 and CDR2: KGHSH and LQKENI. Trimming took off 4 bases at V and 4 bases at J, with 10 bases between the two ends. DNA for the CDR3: TGTGCCAGCTCACGAGAGGTGGCAGAGACCCAGTACTTC. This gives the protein CASSREVAETQYF.

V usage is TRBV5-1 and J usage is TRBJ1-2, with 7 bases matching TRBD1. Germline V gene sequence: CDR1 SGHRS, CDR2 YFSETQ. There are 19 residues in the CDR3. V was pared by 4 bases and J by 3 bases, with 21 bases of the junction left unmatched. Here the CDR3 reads CASSARQGATDQLHYGYTF. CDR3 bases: TGCGCCAGCAGCGCACGACAGGGAGCAACAGATCAACTGCACTATGGCTACACCTTC.

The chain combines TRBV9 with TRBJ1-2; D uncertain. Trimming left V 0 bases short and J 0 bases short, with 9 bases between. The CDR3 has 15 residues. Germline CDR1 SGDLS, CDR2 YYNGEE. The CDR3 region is CASSVDHIPNYGYTF. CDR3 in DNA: TGTGCCAGCAGCGTAGATCACATACCTAACTATGGCTACACCTTC. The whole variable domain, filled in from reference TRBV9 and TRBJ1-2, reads DSGVTQTPKHLITATGQRVTLRCSPRSGDLSVYWYQQSLDQGLQFLIQYYNGEERAKGNILERFSAQQFPDLHSELNLSSLELGDSALYFCASSVDHIPNYGYTFGSGTRLTVV.

CDR3 amino acids: CASSQDWASPLNEQFF. CDR3 DNA: TGTGCCAGCAGCCAAGACTGGGCTAGCCCCCTCAATGAGCAGTTCTTC. The V and J genes are TRBV3-1 (or the pseudogene TRBV3-2) and TRBJ2-1; D is possibly TRBD2 (5 bases). Germline V lookup: CDR1 LGHDT, CDR2 YNNKEL (reference sequence). This CDR3 spans 16 amino acids. With 0 bases removed from V and 6 bases from J, the gap between germline ends came to 15 bases.

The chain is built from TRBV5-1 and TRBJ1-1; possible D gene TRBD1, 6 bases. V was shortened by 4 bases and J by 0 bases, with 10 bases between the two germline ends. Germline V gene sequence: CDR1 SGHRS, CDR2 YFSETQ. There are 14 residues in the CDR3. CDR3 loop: CASSRRGLNTEAFF. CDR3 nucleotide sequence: TGCGCCAGCAGCCGGAGGGGGTTGAACACTGAAGCTTTCTTT.